A selection of T cell receptor beta chains follows, all from one sample in a study of blood T cells in healthy people across ages. MiXCR was run by TCRdb on the 5' RACE reads, yielding one entry per CDR3 protein. The sample consists of about 1.4 million distinct CDR3 sequences, roughly 59% of them appearing once. Sequencing used blood. The receptors shown here come from a man younger than 30 in good health. The conserved cysteine and the conserved F or W are not part of the CDR3 here.

J gene: TRBJ1-1
V gene: TRBV7-9
CDR3 protein: ASSYTGGLSAEAF

J gene: TRBJ2-4
V gene: TRBV11-2
CDR3 protein: ASSSTGADIQY

J gene: TRBJ2-7
V gene: TRBV5-1
CDR3 protein: ASSAEWGLEQY

J gene: TRBJ2-1
V gene: TRBV20-1
CDR3 protein: SARDPAHKAGGHFDEQF

J gene: TRBJ2-1
V gene: TRBV25-1
CDR3 protein: ASSRVASNEQF

J gene: TRBJ2-5
V gene: TRBV3-1
CDR3 protein: ASSPRLADKQETQY

J gene: TRBJ2-4
V gene: TRBV11-2
CDR3 protein: ASSPKGGTLAKNIQY

J gene: TRBJ2-5
V gene: TRBV3-1
CDR3 protein: ASSHHTRTVY

J gene: TRBJ2-7
V gene: TRBV7-2
CDR3 protein: ASSLGDMSSYEQY

J gene: TRBJ1-2
V gene: TRBV29-1
CDR3 protein: SVSDRGYGYT

J gene: TRBJ2-6
V gene: TRBV4-1
CDR3 protein: ASSQKGQGTYSGANVLT

J gene: TRBJ1-3
V gene: TRBV7-9
CDR3 protein: ASSSNGHTIY

J gene: TRBJ2-1
V gene: TRBV15
CDR3 protein: ATSSATGVHEQF

J gene: TRBJ2-2
V gene: TRBV20-1
CDR3 protein: SAGPLVNTGELF

J gene: NA
V gene: TRBV14
CDR3 protein: ASSRVDRPYEQY

J gene: TRBJ2-3
V gene: TRBV6-4
CDR3 protein: ASSRDRGNTQY

J gene: TRBJ2-1
V gene: TRBV4-1
CDR3 protein: ASSLIPTTSESSYNEQF

J gene: TRBJ2-5
V gene: TRBV20-1
CDR3 protein: SARFPINYTVRETQY

J gene: NA
V gene: TRBV6-2/TRBV6-3
CDR3 protein: ATTNLFYEQY

J gene: TRBJ2-5
V gene: TRBV2
CDR3 protein: AGIMWRLETQY

J gene: TRBJ2-7
V gene: TRBV2
CDR3 protein: ASQPTSGTWEQY

J gene: TRBJ2-1
V gene: TRBV11-2
CDR3 protein: ASSVGSIYEQF

J gene: TRBJ2-3
V gene: TRBV20-1
CDR3 protein: SARVVSGRTDTQY

J gene: TRBJ2-1
V gene: TRBV5-5
CDR3 protein: ASSLEGAGSSNNEQF

J gene: TRBJ2-1
V gene: TRBV11-2
CDR3 protein: ASSFPGLVGYEQF

J gene: TRBJ2-1
V gene: TRBV27
CDR3 protein: ASSLLGFYNEQF

J gene: TRBJ2-1
V gene: TRBV6-2/TRBV6-3
CDR3 protein: ASSAPTGTSPTRNEQF

J gene: TRBJ2-5
V gene: TRBV20-1
CDR3 protein: SARDAAVSPEAQY

J gene: TRBJ1-6
V gene: TRBV3-1
CDR3 protein: ASSQDWKKTTGSPLH

J gene: TRBJ2-1
V gene: TRBV5-6
CDR3 protein: ASSFWRRLDSEQF

J gene: TRBJ2-1
V gene: TRBV28
CDR3 protein: ASSYTGGPYNEQF

J gene: TRBJ1-2
V gene: TRBV3-1
CDR3 protein: ASRRQGSPYGYT

J gene: TRBJ2-1
V gene: TRBV7-2
CDR3 protein: ASSQREFSEQF

J gene: TRBJ2-7
V gene: TRBV10-2
CDR3 protein: ASSKVGTGSYEQY

J gene: TRBJ1-4
V gene: TRBV4-1
CDR3 protein: ASSQERTVTNEKLF

J gene: TRBJ1-2
V gene: TRBV28
CDR3 protein: ASSYTGVRDYT

J gene: TRBJ2-3
V gene: TRBV6-5
CDR3 protein: ASTSRTRTDTQY

J gene: TRBJ2-7
V gene: TRBV29-1
CDR3 protein: SVVGTRPGEQY